This T cell receptor beta chain stems from a study of molecular identifiers for immune sequencing clone quantification. Methods described previously were used for bulk TCR libraries, and listed TCR primers were applied. Via MiXCR, TCRdb re-called the PCR reads, giving one row per CDR3 protein. The sample yields about half a million distinct CDR3 sequences, around 25% seen once. Germline V gene lookup returns CDR1 MDHEN and CDR2 SYDVKM. A total of 11 residues make up the CDR3, ends included. Findings of the study overall: Identical TCR molecules that share a barcode could lead to an underestimation of highly expanded clone sizes. Clones exceeding 20 RNA copies carried over 99% of effector molecules but under 1% of naive-cell molecules.

This clonotype was counted many times. The antigen remains unidentified. This likely comes from a read error, as the CDR3 has no conserved phenylalanine or tryptophan at its end. The DNA is left out, because the CDR3 cannot be placed on it with certainty; the CDR3 is given as TCRdb lists it. With RNA at 10%, 30% or 50%, naive CD8 libraries came from roughly 21,000 to 960,000 sorted cells. This clonotype was obtained from a human donor in good health. Some libraries in this study had Jurkat cell RNA spiked in. V is TRBV28 and J is TRBJ2-1; the table's D call TRBD2 went unverified against the DNA. Sequenced: naive CD8+ T cells from blood, with Jurkat cell RNA spiked in. Stated subset: FACS-sorted CD8+CD4-CCR7+CD45RA+ naive T cells. This CDR3 reads CASRSGTEFYR.